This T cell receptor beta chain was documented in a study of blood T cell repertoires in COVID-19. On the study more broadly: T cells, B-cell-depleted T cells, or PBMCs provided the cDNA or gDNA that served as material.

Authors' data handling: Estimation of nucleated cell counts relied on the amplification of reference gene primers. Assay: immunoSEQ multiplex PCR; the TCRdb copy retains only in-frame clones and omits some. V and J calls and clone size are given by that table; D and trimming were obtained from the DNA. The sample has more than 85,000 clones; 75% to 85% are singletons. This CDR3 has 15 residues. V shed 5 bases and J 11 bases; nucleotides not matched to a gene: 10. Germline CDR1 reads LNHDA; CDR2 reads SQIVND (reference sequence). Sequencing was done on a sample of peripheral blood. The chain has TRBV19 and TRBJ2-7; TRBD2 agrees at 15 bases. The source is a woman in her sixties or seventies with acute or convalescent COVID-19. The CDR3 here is CASSPRTSGGAPEYF. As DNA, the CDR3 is TGTGCCAGTAGTCCGCGGACTAGCGGGGGGGCTCCGGAGTACTTC.